The rows below give T cell receptor beta chains drawn from one sample of a study of T cells in localized non-small cell lung cancer. The method was immunoSEQ multiplex PCR; TCRdb's version includes in-frame clones alone and lacks a portion of them. The profile shows 23,000 or so clones, approximately 87% of them singletons. This specimen was peripheral blood, taken before any cancer treatment. These receptors were collected from a woman between 40 and 69 years old with stage I lung adenocarcinoma. Both conserved end residues are part of each CDR3. D genes are given only for firm matches. Some rows have no size entry. The others give once, few or many, or a class for an expanded clone.

d_call,j_call,clone_size,v_call,cdr3_aa,cdr3_nt
TRBD1,TRBJ1-6,once,TRBV7-9,CASSPDRGNSPLHF,TGTGCCAGCAGCCCGGACAGGGGTAATTCACCCCTCCACTTT
TRBD2,TRBJ2-3,-,TRBV7-2,CASRTSGGASTDTQYF,TGTGCCAGCAGGACTAGCGGGGGGGCAAGCACAGATACGCAGTATTTT
-,TRBJ2-7,-,TRBV4-2,CASSPGWGGSYEQYF,TGTGCCAGCAGCCCAGGTTGGGGCGGTTCCTACGAGCAGTACTTC
TRBD2,TRBJ2-3,-,TRBV5-1,CASSAGLGTDTQYF,TGCGCCAGCAGCGCGGGACTAGGCACAGATACGCAGTATTTT
-,TRBJ1-3,once,TRBV7-2,CASTPSFPGNTIYF,TGTGCCAGCACCCCATCCTTCCCTGGAAACACCATATATTTT
-,TRBJ1-1,-,TRBV5-1,CASSLGGTTSTEAFF,TGCGCCAGCAGCTTGGGGGGGACGACGAGTACTGAAGCTTTCTTT
-,TRBJ2-3,-,TRBV15,CATSPDPGYRGDTQYF,TGTGCCACCAGCCCAGATCCGGGGTACAGAGGGGATACGCAGTATTTT
-,TRBJ2-5,-,TRBV13,CASSQIGQQETQYF,TGTGCCAGCAGCCAAATCGGACAGCAAGAGACCCAGTACTTC
TRBD2,TRBJ2-1,-,TRBV2,CASSYGSGGYVYNEQFF,TGTGCCAGCAGCTACGGTAGCGGGGGATACGTCTACAATGAGCAGTTCTTC
-,TRBJ1-1,-,TRBV4-3,CASSQAPGLGTGVGTEAFF,TGCGCCAGCAGCCAAGCCCCTGGATTGGGGACGGGAGTGGGCACTGAAGCTTTCTTT
TRBD1,TRBJ1-2,-,TRBV7-9,CASSPGQGGYTF,TGTGCCAGCAGCCCGGGACAGGGAGGCTACACCTTC
-,TRBJ2-3,-,TRBV11-3,CASSLTVAASTDTQYF,TGTGCCAGCAGCTTAACGGTTGCTGCAAGCACAGATACGCAGTATTTT
-,TRBJ2-5,-,TRBV5-1,CASKREVQETQYF,TGCGCCAGCAAGAGGGAAGTCCAAGAGACCCAGTACTTC
TRBD1,TRBJ1-4,-,TRBV5-5,CASSRTGGTTNEKLFF,TGTGCCAGCAGCCGAACAGGGGGCACAACTAATGAAAAACTGTTTTTT
-,TRBJ1-1,-,TRBV18,CASSPGQSNTEAFF,TGTGCCAGCTCACCCGGACAGTCCAACACTGAAGCTTTCTTT